The rows below give T cell receptor beta chains drawn from one sample of a study of blood T cell repertoires in COVID-19. TCRdb's table, derived via immunoSEQ multiplex PCR, lists solely in-frame clones and lacks some. The sample shows some 120,000 clones, roughly 80% of them seen only once. Sequences were obtained from peripheral blood. The receptors were gathered from a man between 65 and 85 years old with acute or convalescent COVID-19. The CDR3 runs from the conserved cysteine through the conserved F or W. Fields, in order: CDR3 length, clone size, V gene, D gene, J gene, CDR3 protein, CDR3 DNA. The D gene is left open where the match is weak. For some rows the clone size is stated as once, few or many, or as a class when expanded; others skip it.

>15|.|TRBV28|TRBD2|TRBJ2-6
CASSLGRAGANVLTF
TGTGCCAGCAGTTTAGGGAGGGCTGGGGCCAACGTCCTGACTTTC
>13|.|TRBV6-6|.|TRBJ1-6
CASRGRWNSPLHF
TGTGCCAGCAGGGGCAGATGGAATTCACCCCTCCACTTT
>14|.|TRBV30|.|TRBJ2-5
CAWSDPGAGETQYF
TGTGCCTGGAGTGATCCCGGAGCGGGAGAGACCCAGTACTTC
>16|once|TRBV4-1|.|TRBJ2-3
CASSPQGRIDTDTQYF
TGCGCCAGCAGCCCCCAGGGGCGGATCGACACAGATACGCAGTATTTT
>15|.|TRBV6-5|.|TRBJ1-1
CASSHLELGGTEAFF
TGTGCCAGCAGCCACCTTGAGTTGGGGGGCACTGAAGCTTTCTTT
>18|few|TRBV5-1|.|TRBJ1-3
CASSLEARGARSGNTIYF
TGCGCCAGCAGCTTGGAAGCCCGTGGGGCCCGCTCTGGAAACACCATATATTTT
>13|.|TRBV7-2|.|TRBJ2-2
CASSPRATGELFF
TGTGCCAGCAGCCCCCGAGCCACCGGGGAGCTGTTTTTT
>13|.|TRBV2|.|TRBJ2-5
CASSGAGRETQYF
TGTGCCAGCAGTGGGGCGGGTCGAGAGACCCAGTACTTC
>13|few|TRBV6-5|.|TRBJ2-7
CASTLDWDYEQYF
TGTGCCAGCACCCTGGACTGGGACTACGAGCAGTACTTC
>16|.|TRBV6-1|.|TRBJ1-6
CASSEGQTRGNSPLHF
TGTGCCAGCAGTGAAGGACAAACCCGGGGTAATTCACCCCTCCACTTT
>17|.|TRBV4-1|.|TRBJ1-6
CASSQDETEIYNSPLHF
TGCGCCAGCAGCCAAGATGAGACAGAGATCTATAATTCACCCCTCCACTTT
>14|.|TRBV29-1|TRBD2|TRBJ2-3
CSGGLAGAGDTQYF
TGCAGCGGGGGACTAGCGGGGGCTGGGGATACGCAGTATTTT